The T cell receptor (beta chain) under discussion was sequenced for a study of Ad26.COV2.S vaccination and SARS-CoV-2 variants. The CDR3 is made up of 12 amino acids. V gave up 0 bases and J gave up 10 bases, with 9 bases separating them. Treatment of the sample: roughly 20 received Ad26.COV2.S at low or high dose, single or two shots; about 5 received placebo; per-sample allocation not given. Material that was analyzed had been drawn on day 63 after the first vaccine or placebo injection. For this clone: Its antigen is not known.

Clones were read by immunoSEQ multiplex PCR, and TCRdb kept only the in-frame ones, dropping some. Among a few hundred thousand clones listed, approximately 90% were seen once. The study's findings and limits: It was reported that spike-specific CD8+ and CD4+ T cell responses were substantially broad after vaccination. Relative to placebo recipients, vaccine recipients exhibited elevated spike-specific TCR breadth.

This specimen consisted of peripheral blood, obtained in a trial of Ad26.COV2.S vaccine versus placebo. The genes are TRBV12-3 or TRBV12-4 and TRBJ1-1; no clear D. This receptor was obtained from a person aged 18 to 65 who received the Ad26.COV2.S COVID-19 vaccine or a placebo. The DNA for the CDR3 is TGTGCCAGCAGTTTAGCTTCGATGGGAGCTTTCTTT. Amino acids: CASSLASMGAFF.